The present T cell receptor (beta chain) was sequenced within a study of CD8 T cells in ankylosing spondylitis. On this clonotype: As yet, its antigen is unknown.

Study findings and constraints: For ankylosing spondylitis blood, a TCR beta motif of under ten highly homologous variants appeared characteristic. Reports say disease-linked clones showed up significantly more in matched ankylosing spondylitis synovial fluid. Clones that were linked to disease were CD8+ and were relatively rare in peripheral blood.

Quantitative 5'-RACE was performed with molecular barcodes, and it yielded the TCR beta libraries. TCRdb reanalysed the 5' RACE reads using MiXCR and keeps one entry per CDR3 protein. In the table there are around 140,000 distinct CDR3 sequences, roughly 10% of which are singletons. The sequence derives from a female donor with ankylosing spondylitis or in good health (not recorded which). The sample comprised blood, either unsorted or a sorted T cell fraction (not recorded which).

The CDR3 region has the DNA TGTGCCAGCAGCTTGGGGAACCCTCACTTGGAGGCGCAGTTCTTC. Protein product: CASSLGNPHLEAQFF. The chain combines TRBV5-4 with TRBJ2-1; a possible D gene is TRBD2 (5 bases). Deletions cut 0 bases from V and 12 bases from J, with 19 bases between. Germline lookup yields CDR1 SGHNT and CDR2 YYREEE (reference sequence). This CDR3 has 15 amino acids.